The 9 T cell receptor beta chains below all came from one sample that was sequenced in a study of blood T cell repertoires in COVID-19. The protocol was immunoSEQ multiplex PCR, while the TCRdb copy is restricted to in-frame clones and leaves out a portion. The data contain a few hundred thousand clones, approximately 89% of them seen just once; the ten biggest clones take up roughly 1.4%. Material: PBMCs or T cells enriched from blood (not recorded which). The receptors here all came from a man younger than 40 who had recovered from COVID-19.

The gene calls are TRBV6-5 and TRBJ1-6; 7 bases are a match to TRBD1. There are 14 residues in the CDR3. Germline V lookup: CDR1 MNHEY, CDR2 SVGAGI. Trimming took 6 bases from V and 10 from J; bases not matched to a gene: 9. In DNA form, the CDR3 reads TGTGCCAGCAGCTCGACAGGGTATTACTCACCCCTCCACTTT. Translated: CASSSTGYYSPLHF.

This clone was found once. The V gene is TRBV9, the J gene TRBJ2-7; 8 nucleotides agree with TRBD2. Germline V lookup: CDR1 SGDLS, CDR2 YYNGEE. CDR3 length: 15 residues. J lost 5 bases, V lost 0 bases, and 7 bases had no gene match. The CDR3 DNA follows: TGTGCCAGCAGCGTAGGAGGACTAGCTGAGAACGAGCAGTACTTC. It specifies CASSVGGLAENEQYF.

This sequence joins TRBV6-2 or TRBV6-3 and TRBJ1-5, with D uncertain. Trimming pared 5 bases from V and 3 bases from J, leaving 14 bases between. Germline CDR1 reads MNHEY; CDR2 reads SVGEGT. The CDR3 loop spans 15 amino acids. The CDR3 here is CASSPRGRANQPQHF. As DNA, the CDR3 is TGTGCCAGCAGTCCCCGGGGAAGGGCCAATCAGCCCCAGCATTTT.

In DNA form, the CDR3 reads TGTGCCAGCCCGAGACAGGGCCGGTCGGAGACCCAGTACTTC. It is translated as CASPRQGRSETQYF. The chain has TRBV7-3 and TRBJ2-5; TRBD1 agrees at 7 bases. The V and J ends lost 8 bases and 5 bases, in that order; junction bases with no gene match: 11. This CDR3 is 14 amino acids long. Germline-derived CDR1 and CDR2 are SGHTA and FQGTGA.

This clone has a handful of counts. The chain combines TRBV5-8 with TRBJ1-1; 7 nucleotides agree with TRBD1. CDR1 is SGHTS and CDR2 is YDEGEE in the germline V gene. J was trimmed by 5 bases and V by 5 bases; bases with no gene match: 9. CDR3 size: 14 residues. The CDR3 DNA follows: TGTGCCAGCAGTTTCCTGACAGGGAGGACTGAAGCTTTCTTT. It encodes CASSFLTGRTEAFF.

V is TRBV20-1 and J is TRBJ2-3; 9 bases line up with TRBD2. V lost 8 bases to trimming and J lost 6 bases; unmatched junction nucleotides: 3. The length of the CDR3 is 11 residues. The germline gives CDR1 DFQATT, CDR2 SNEGSKA (reference sequence). The CDR3 coding sequence is TGCAGTCCGCGGGGGGGGGATACGCAGTATTTT. Translating gives CSPRGGDTQYF.

V and J are TRBV7-9 and TRBJ1-2; D is possibly TRBD1 (5 bases). Germline loops: CDR1 SEHNR, CDR2 FQNEAQ (reference sequence). The germline V and J ends were trimmed by 1 base and 6 bases, with 18 bases remaining between them. The CDR3 contains 16 residues. CDR3: CASSLELRVGAHGYTF. The CDR3, as DNA: TGTGCCAGCAGCTTAGAGTTACGGGTAGGGGCACATGGCTACACCTTC.

The genes are TRBV6-5 and TRBJ1-1; tentatively, D is TRBD1 (6 bases). The germline V gene has CDR1 MNHEY and CDR2 SVGAGI. This CDR3 has 14 amino acids. Trimming cost V 7 bases and J 6 bases, with 18 bases left between them. CDR3 DNA sequence: TGTGCCAGCACTCGGGCAGGGGCGATCGCTGAAGCTTTCTTT. It codes for CASTRAGAIAEAFF.

Points on this clone: This specimen includes other DNA sequences encoding the same CDR3. V is TRBV27 and J is TRBJ2-7, with D perhaps TRBD2 (6 bases). V lost 6 bases and J 1 base, leaving 16 bases between the germline ends. This CDR3 has 15 residues. CDR1 is MNHEY and CDR2 is SMNVEV in the germline V gene (reference sequence). The CDR3 region is CASRPTGERSYEQYF. The DNA of the CDR3 is TGTGCCAGCAGGCCCACGGGGGAACGGTCCTACGAGCAGTACTTC.